These 29 T cell receptor beta chains originate from one sample sequenced in a study of T cells after yellow fever vaccination. MiXCR was run by TCRdb on the 5' RACE reads, yielding one entry per CDR3 protein. The table lists 620,000 or so distinct CDR3 sequences, 17% of them singletons. Source: PBMCs, taken 4 to 5 days after the first yellow fever vaccination. The source is a man younger than 35 who received the YFV17D yellow fever vaccine.

This clonotype was observed a few times. V is TRBV4-1 and J is TRBJ2-1; no reliable D call. The CDR3 length is 16 residues. Trimming took 0 bases from V and 3 from J, leaving 12 bases between them. Per germline, CDR1 MGHRA and CDR2 YSYEKL. The CDR3 loop is CASSQEGGRSYNEQFF. The CDR3 DNA is TGCGCCAGCAGCCAAGAGGGTGGCAGAAGCTACAATGAGCAGTTCTTC.

This rearrangement joins TRBV6-5 to TRBJ1-1; D remains unclear. V was trimmed by 2 bases and J by 1 base, leaving 5 bases between them. Looked up from germline, CDR1 is MNHEY and CDR2 is SVGAGI. The CDR3 sequence is 13 residues long. The CDR3 region is CASSYNPNTEAFF. The CDR3 DNA sequence: TGTGCCAGCAGTTACAATCCGAACACTGAAGCTTTCTTT.

The rearrangement links TRBV12-3 or TRBV12-4 to TRBJ1-1; D may be TRBD1 (5 bases). V shed 7 bases and J shed 1 base, with 7 bases lying between them. The length of the CDR3 is 12 residues. The CDR3 DNA is TGTGCCAGCATCGGGGGGAACACTGAAGCTTTCTTT. Residues: CASIGGNTEAFF.

A few counts support this clonotype. The V gene is TRBV20-1, the J gene TRBJ2-3; 8 nucleotides match TRBD1. Germline V gene lookup returns CDR1 DFQATT and CDR2 SNEGSKA (reference sequence). The CDR3 totals 15 residues. Trimming took 5 bases from V and 2 from J; bases not matched to a gene: 9. DNA of the CDR3: TGCAGTGCTCCCCGGACAGGGCTAGTCACAGATACGCAGTATTTT. Its translation: CSAPRTGLVTDTQYF.

This clonotype was observed a handful of times. This rearrangement joins TRBV5-1 to TRBJ1-1; no reliable D call. V was pared by 6 bases and J by 1 base, with 13 bases between. The CDR3 has 14 residues. Germline V gene data show CDR1 as SGHRS and CDR2 as YFSETQ. CDR3 protein: CASNFDPGNTEAFF. CDR3 coding DNA: TGCGCCAGCAACTTTGATCCAGGGAACACTGAAGCTTTCTTT.

This clonotype turned up a few times. The CDR3 nucleotides read TGTGCCAGCAGCCACGCTTTGGGGGAGACCCAGTACTTC. It codes for CASSHALGETQYF. V usage is TRBV7-2 and J usage is TRBJ2-5; D remains unclear. V was cut by 5 bases and J by 5 bases, with 12 bases left in between. The CDR3 runs to 13 residues. Germline CDR1 SGHTA, CDR2 FQGNSA.

The V gene is TRBV3-1, the J gene TRBJ1-1; D is uncertain. This CDR3 is 13 amino acids long. The germline V and J ends were trimmed by 3 bases and 5 bases, with 10 bases remaining between them. CDR1 and CDR2 from the germline V gene are LGHDT and YNNKEL (reference sequence). CDR3 bases: TGTGCCAGCAGCCAGGGCAGCTATACTGAAGCTTTCTTT. Translation gives CASSQGSYTEAFF.

This sequence joins TRBV12-3 or TRBV12-4 and TRBJ1-5; D is undetermined. The CDR3 spans 13 residues. The V gene lost 2 bases and the J gene lost 4 bases, with 6 bases spanning the gap. The DNA for the CDR3 is TGTGCCAGCAGTTTAACCCGGAATCAGCCCCAGCATTTT. It codes for CASSLTRNQPQHF.

Only a few counts were recorded for this clonotype. V is TRBV9 and J is TRBJ1-6; D unresolved. The CDR3 totals 13 residues. V was trimmed by 0 bases and J by 6 bases, leaving 4 bases between them. The germline V gene encodes CDR1 SGDLS and CDR2 YYNGEE. The CDR3 DNA is TGTGCCAGCAGCGTAGACTCTAATTCACCCCTCCACTTT. Protein sequence: CASSVDSNSPLHF. Variable domain in full (rest from reference TRBV9 and TRBJ1-6): DSGVTQTPKHLITATGQRVTLRCSPRSGDLSVYWYQQSLDQGLQFLIQYYNGEERAKGNILERFSAQQFPDLHSELNLSSLELGDSALYFCASSVDSNSPLHFGNGTRLTVT.

The table lists this clonotype with many counts. The chain joins TRBV5-1 to TRBJ2-2; no clear D gene. V was clipped by 4 bases and J by 7 bases, with 14 bases between them. Germline lookup yields CDR1 SGHRS and CDR2 YFSETQ. The CDR3 length is 14 residues. CDR3 DNA sequence: TGCGCCAGCAGCGGAGCGTTGGTGGACGGGGAGCTGTTTTTT. Translated: CASSGALVDGELFF.

This clonotype was counted only a few times. CDR3 sequence (DNA): TGTGCCAGCAGTTTAGGGGCTGGCGGGACAGGGGCGGCTTGGGGCTACACCTTC. It codes for CASSLGAGGTGAAWGYTF. The V gene is TRBV12-3 or TRBV12-4, the J gene TRBJ1-2; 10 bases align to TRBD1. The V segment lost 1 base and the J segment 8 bases; nucleotides outside the gene matches: 16. The CDR3 runs to 18 residues.

There are a few counts of this clonotype. This sequence joins TRBV9 and TRBJ2-5; D may correspond to TRBD1 or TRBD2 (5 bases each). The CDR3 is 15 amino acids. Per the germline V gene, CDR1 is SGDLS and CDR2 is YYNGEE. The V gene lost 0 bases and the J gene lost 5 bases, with 14 bases spanning the gap. The CDR3 sequence: CASSVAVGGGETQYF. CDR3 nucleotides: TGTGCCAGCAGCGTAGCAGTCGGTGGGGGTGAGACCCAGTACTTC.

This clonotype showed up just a few times. V is TRBV6-5 and J is TRBJ2-5; D is perhaps TRBD2 (5 bases). The V end lost 4 bases, the J end lost 5 bases, and 14 bases lay between the germline ends. The germline V gene encodes CDR1 MNHEY and CDR2 SVGAGI. This CDR3 spans 14 amino acids. The CDR3 here is CASSSLARVETQYF. Here the CDR3 DNA reads TGTGCCAGCAGTTCCTTGGCGAGGGTGGAGACCCAGTACTTC.

This clonotype was seen only a few times. In DNA form, the CDR3 reads TGTGCCAGCAGCCTTACGACCGAGAACACTGAAGCTTTCTTT. It is translated as CASSLTTENTEAFF. J is TRBJ1-1 and V is TRBV7-9, with D hard to call. V gave up 5 bases and J gave up 1 base, with 11 bases separating them. CDR1 is SEHNR, CDR2 FQNEAQ, per germline (reference sequence). CDR3 length equals 14 residues.

The chain links TRBV5-1 to TRBJ2-1; 12 bases agree with TRBD1. Unmatched junction bases numbered 7, after V lost 4 bases and J lost 8 bases. Germline assignment: CDR1 SGHRS and CDR2 YFSETQ. This CDR3 spans 15 amino acids. The CDR3 sequence is CASSKGTGGSDEQFF. CDR3 DNA sequence: TGCGCCAGCAGCAAGGGGACAGGGGGCTCGGATGAGCAGTTCTTC.

The CDR3 nucleotides are TGTGCCAGCAGCCTCCGCGGGGACGCCAATCAGCCCCAGCATTTT. Translated, it gives CASSLRGDANQPQHF. The chain links TRBV6-1 to TRBJ1-5; D might be TRBD1 (5 bases). The germline V gene has CDR1 MNHNS and CDR2 SASEGT. Trimming took 6 bases from V and 3 from J, leaving 15 bases between them. CDR3 length: 15 residues.

This clonotype appeared once. V usage is TRBV12-3 or TRBV12-4 and J usage is TRBJ1-6; D is unresolved. The CDR3 runs 12 residues. The germline V and J ends were trimmed by 7 bases and 9 bases, with 10 bases remaining between them. The CDR3 nucleotides read TGTGCCAGCACCATTATTGGTTCACCCCTCCACTTT. As protein: CASTIIGSPLHF.

This clonotype appeared a few times. The V call is TRBV7-2, the J call TRBJ2-1; the D gene is possibly TRBD1 (5 bases). CDR1 and CDR2 from the germline V gene are SGHTA and FQGNSA. This CDR3 region has 15 residues. With 5 bases removed from V and 2 bases from J, the gap between germline ends came to 13 bases. In DNA, the CDR3 is TGTGCCAGCAGCCAACGGGCGGACACCTACAATGAGCAGTTCTTC. This sequence encodes CASSQRADTYNEQFF.

This clonotype was found a few times. This chain connects TRBV6-1 to TRBJ2-7; unclear D gene. The germline V gene encodes CDR1 MNHNS and CDR2 SASEGT. Trimming removed 4 bases at V and 0 bases at J, with 13 bases between. CDR3 length: 15 amino acids. The CDR3 here is CASSVTGPYSYEQYF. CDR3 DNA sequence: TGTGCCAGCAGTGTAACCGGGCCCTACTCCTACGAGCAGTACTTC.

A note on this clonotype: The missing conserved phenylalanine or tryptophan at the end of this CDR3 makes a read error likely. Because the CDR3's place on the DNA is in doubt, the DNA is left out and the CDR3 is given as listed by TCRdb. V gene TRBV20-1 combines with J gene TRBJ2-5. The CDR3 totals 10 residues, both ends included. Germline lookup yields CDR1 DFQATT and CDR2 SNEGSKA (reference sequence). The CDR3 reads CSAKWAICYL.

This clonotype came up a few times. The chain uses TRBV5-1 and TRBJ2-5, with TRBD2 matching 13 bases. V trimming: 0 bases; J trimming: 5 bases; junction bases outside the gene matches: 4. The CDR3 length is 16 residues. Germline CDR1 is SGHRS and CDR2 is YFSETQ. CDR3 in amino acids: CASSLVLAGGLETQYF. In DNA form, the CDR3 reads TGCGCCAGCAGCTTGGTACTAGCGGGGGGGCTTGAGACCCAGTACTTC.

A few counts support this clonotype. The chain joins TRBV9 to TRBJ1-1, with a weak D call TRBD1 (6 bases). The CDR3 has 14 residues. Germline V gene data show CDR1 as SGDLS and CDR2 as YYNGEE. Trimming left V 0 bases short and J 4 bases short, with 10 bases between. In nucleotides, the CDR3 is TGTGCCAGCAGCGTAGGCGGGGGCGGCACTGAAGCTTTCTTT. It specifies CASSVGGGGTEAFF.

V and J are TRBV20-1 and TRBJ2-3; 8 bases agree with TRBD2. Unmatched junction bases numbered 7, after V lost 5 bases and J lost 9 bases. The CDR3 runs 12 residues. The V gene's germline CDR1 is DFQATT and CDR2 SNEGSKA (reference sequence). CDR3 sequence: CSAPFSGATQYF. CDR3 bases: TGCAGTGCTCCATTTAGCGGGGCGACGCAGTATTTT.

The chain links TRBV7-8 to TRBJ1-1; possible D gene TRBD1, 5 bases. V shed 5 bases and J shed 1 base, with 14 bases lying between them. There are 15 residues in the CDR3. Germline CDR1 SGHVS, CDR2 FQNEAQ. Written as DNA, the CDR3 is TGTGCCAGCAGCACAGGAGGGGTGAGGAACACTGAAGCTTTCTTT. This encodes CASSTGGVRNTEAFF.

The chain employs TRBV7-9 and TRBJ1-1; no firm D call. Germline-derived CDR1 and CDR2 are SEHNR and FQNEAQ (reference sequence). CDR3 length: 15 amino acids. The ends were cut back, 3 bases at V and 2 bases at J, with 13 bases in the middle. The CDR3 region is CASSLERTPNTEAFF. The CDR3 nucleotides are TGTGCCAGCAGCTTGGAGAGGACTCCTAACACTGAAGCTTTCTTT.

This clonotype was found a few times. V usage is TRBV7-9 and J usage is TRBJ1-1, with TRBD1 matching over 10 bases. Germline V gives CDR1 SEHNR, CDR2 FQNEAQ (reference sequence). The CDR3 runs 15 residues. After removal of 5 bases from V and 0 bases from J, the junction contained 3 bases not matched to a gene. CDR3: CASSLDRGLNTEAFF. The CDR3 DNA reads as TGTGCCAGCAGCCTCGACAGGGGGCTGAACACTGAAGCTTTCTTT.

The rearrangement links TRBV7-9 to TRBJ1-1; D is ambiguous. V was shortened by 2 bases and J by 4 bases, with 11 bases between the two germline ends. This CDR3 comprises 14 residues. Germline V CDR1 and CDR2: SEHNR, FQNEAQ (reference sequence). The DNA for the CDR3 is TGTGCCAGCAGCTTATCCCGCCTTGCCACTGAAGCTTTCTTT. Translation: CASSLSRLATEAFF.

This clonotype was recorded many times. CDR3 nucleotides: TGTGCCATGCGGGACGGCAGTTGGTATGGCTACACCTTC. It translates to CAMRDGSWYGYTF. The chain employs TRBV10-3 and TRBJ1-2, with D perhaps matching TRBD1 (5 bases). The germline CDR1 and CDR2 sequences are ENHRY and SYGVKD. The ends were cut back, 9 bases at V and 5 bases at J, with 16 bases in the middle. The CDR3 is 13 amino acids.

The chain couples TRBV6-2 or TRBV6-3 to TRBJ2-5; weak D call: TRBD2 (7 bases). V lost 8 bases and J lost 5, with 12 bases in between. The CDR3 length is 12 residues. Per the germline V gene, CDR1 is MNHEY and CDR2 is SVGEGT. The CDR3 loop is CASGGALETQYF. The CDR3 bases are TGTGCCAGCGGGGGGGCCTTGGAGACCCAGTACTTC.